Detailed here is one T cell receptor beta chain. Its antigen remains unidentified. The entry originates in a study of T-cell memory formation after mild COVID-19. Overall study findings and caveats: Contracting CD4+ clones were located mainly in CM and EM, and CD8+ clones in EMRA.

Employing constant-segment primers, 5'RACE generated TCR alpha and TCR beta cDNA libraries bearing sample barcodes and UMIs. Each CDR3 protein is one row after TCRdb ran MiXCR on the 5' RACE reads. The sample includes 500,000 to 550,000 distinct CDR3 sequences, 20% of them seen just once. This CDR3 is built from 15 residues. Looked up from germline, CDR1 is KGHDR and CDR2 is SFDVKD. The ends lost 3 bases at V and 5 bases at J; junction bases unmatched: 6. Sequencing used PBMCs or a T cell subset sorted from them (not recorded which). This TCR was recovered from an adult woman who had mild COVID-19 (a few samples of this study predate the infection). Cell type and time point are not known. The chain combines TRBV24-1 with TRBJ2-3, with 8 bases identical to TRBD2. The CDR3 coding sequence is TGTGCCACCAGTGATAAGCGGGGGTGGGAAGATACGCAGTATTTT. Amino acid sequence: CATSDKRGWEDTQYF.